This passage covers 6 T cell receptor beta chains from one sample sequenced in a study of blood T cell repertoires in COVID-19. Profiling relied on immunoSEQ multiplex PCR, and the TCRdb table lists in-frame clones only, not all of them. The sample lists a few hundred thousand clones, 85% occurring once. Sequences were obtained from peripheral blood. Every receptor here comes from a woman aged 18-29 years with acute or convalescent COVID-19.

The chain carries TRBV6-6 and TRBJ1-6; D uncertain. Trimming stripped 7 bases from V and 12 bases from J, with 16 bases between. Germline V gives CDR1 MNHNY, CDR2 SVGAGI (reference sequence). This CDR3 has 13 amino acids. CDR3 coding DNA: TGTGCCAGCAAGGCCCCGGCCGGGGAACCCCTCCACTTT. This translates into CASKAPAGEPLHF.

This clone was observed a single time. CDR3 sequence reads: CASSLLTGLGEGEQFF. The CDR3 coding sequence is TGTGCCAGCAGTTTGCTAACGGGACTAGGAGAGGGTGAGCAGTTCTTC. This sequence joins TRBV28 and TRBJ2-1; 8 bases match TRBD2. Germline-derived CDR1 and CDR2 are MDHEN and SYDVKM. V trimming: 3 bases; J trimming: 9 bases; junction bases outside the gene matches: 13. This CDR3 spans 16 amino acids.

This chain joins TRBV5-1 and TRBJ1-1, with D possibly being TRBD1 (6 bases). The CDR3 runs to 14 residues. Trimming removed 4 bases at V and 4 bases at J, with 14 bases between. The germline gives CDR1 SGHRS, CDR2 YFSETQ. CDR3 sequence (DNA): TGCGCCAGCAGCCCCCTACAGGGCGGCACTGAAGCTTTCTTT. Amino acids: CASSPLQGGTEAFF.

The chain has TRBV5-1 and TRBJ2-7, with TRBD1 matching 11 bases. The V gene end was trimmed by 3 bases and the J gene end by 5 bases; junction bases not matched to a gene: 7. Germline loops: CDR1 SGHRS, CDR2 YFSETQ. The CDR3 runs to 15 residues. The CDR3 reads CASSSYRDRGDEQYF. CDR3 coding DNA: TGCGCCAGCAGCTCCTATAGGGACAGGGGGGACGAGCAGTACTTC.

The J gene is TRBJ2-1, the V gene TRBV30; TRBD2 aligns across 12 bases. Germline lookup yields CDR1 GTSNPN and CDR2 SVGIG (reference sequence). The CDR3 contains 14 residues. The junction had 1 base not matched to a gene; V was cut back by 5 bases and J by 2 bases. The CDR3, as DNA: TGTGCCTGGTCTAGCGGGGGGGCCTACAATGAGCAGTTCTTC. Its protein product is CAWSSGGAYNEQFF.

Only a few counts were recorded for this clone. The chain uses TRBV9 and TRBJ2-3, with TRBD2 matching 7 bases. Germline CDR1 is SGDLS and CDR2 is YYNGEE. The CDR3 sequence is 15 residues long. J gave up 4 bases and V 0 bases, and 5 bases lay outside the gene matches. The CDR3 nucleotides read TGTGCCAGCAGCGTAGTGGCGGGAGTAGCAGATACGCAGTATTTT. This codes for CASSVVAGVADTQYF.